This T cell receptor (beta chain) was retrieved from a study of blood T cell repertoires in COVID-19. On the study more broadly: Specimens from acute and convalescent COVID-19 originated in the United States, Italy and Spain. PBMCs, B-cell-depleted T cells, or T cells provided the cDNA or gDNA that made up the material.

This CDR3 contains 13 residues. Trimming cost V 8 bases and J 6 bases, with 14 bases left between them. Germline CDR1 reads LNHNV; CDR2 reads YYDKDF (reference sequence). A single count supports this clone. Per the original data handling: Reference gene primers were amplified, and this amplification served to estimate nucleated cell counts. Using immunoSEQ multiplex PCR, the repertoire was profiled, and TCRdb retains in-frame clones only, with some absent. D and trimming come from the DNA, and the V and J calls and clone size come from that table. The repertoire includes about 250,000 clones, roughly nine tenths of them detected once, and around 4.6% sits in the top ten.

This sequence originates from a woman in her thirties or forties who had recovered from COVID-19. V is TRBV15 and J is TRBJ1-3; D may be TRBD1 (6 bases). The specimen was peripheral blood. CDR3 region: CATSGDLVNTIYF. Written as DNA, the CDR3 is TGTGCCACCTCAGGGGACCTGGTAAACACCATATATTTT.